A single sample is the source of the 28 T cell receptor beta chains below, sequenced in a study of blood T cell repertoires in COVID-19. TCRdb's copy holds only in-frame clones and misses some; the assay was immunoSEQ multiplex PCR. Among a few hundred thousand clones listed, 85% were seen once. Sequenced sample: PBMCs or T cells enriched from blood (not recorded which). These receptors were taken from a woman in her forties or fifties who had recovered from COVID-19.

V usage is TRBV28 and J usage is TRBJ1-5, with a tentative D call TRBD1 (5 bases). CDR1 is MDHEN, CDR2 SYDVKM, per germline. This CDR3 region has 21 residues. Trimming shortened V by 6 bases and J by 0 bases, and 30 bases separated the two germline ends. The CDR3 nucleotides read TGTGCCAGCAGCACCGTGGATGTTATACAGGAAGGGATGTATAGCAATCAGCCCCAGCATTTT. It yields the protein CASSTVDVIQEGMYSNQPQHF. Full variable domain (outside the CDR3, taken from reference TRBV28 and TRBJ1-5): DVKVTQSSRYLVKRTGEKVFLECVQDMDHENMFWYRQDPGLGLRLIYFSYDVKMKEKGDIPEGYSVSREKKERFSLILESASTNQTSMYLCASSTVDVIQEGMYSNQPQHFGDGTRLSIL.

This sequence joins TRBV1 and TRBJ2-1; TRBD2, the table's D call, lacks a check against the DNA. TRBV1 is a pseudogene segment. This CDR3 comprises 18 residues. DNA of the CDR3: TGCACCAGCAGCCGCCAAATAAGGACTAGCGGGGGATACAATGAGCAGTTCTTC. This encodes CTSSRQIRTSGGYNEQFF.

The chain has TRBV2 and TRBJ2-7, with 10 bases matching TRBD2. This CDR3 region has 15 residues. Germline loops: CDR1 SNHLY, CDR2 FYNNEI. V was clipped by 4 bases and J by 6 bases; unmatched bases: 9. The CDR3 loop reads CASSVSSGGPFEQYF. DNA of the CDR3: TGTGCCAGCAGTGTCTCTAGCGGGGGCCCGTTCGAGCAGTACTTC.

This clone was picked up one time. CDR3 bases: TGTGCCAGCACCTGGGCTCCTGGTTCACCCCTCCACTTT. Its translation is CASTWAPGSPLHF. The chain recombines TRBV7-9 with TRBJ1-6; D is undetermined. The CDR3 extends over 13 amino acids. Looked up from germline, CDR1 is SEHNR and CDR2 is FQNEAQ (reference sequence). Trimming shortened V by 7 bases and J by 9 bases, and 13 bases separated the two germline ends.

The chain recombines TRBV7-3 with TRBJ1-1, with 7 nucleotides matching TRBD1. V lost 5 bases, J lost 1 base, and 4 bases stayed unmatched. Germline CDR1 and CDR2: SGHTA and FQGTGA. The CDR3 is made up of 14 amino acids. CDR3 sequence: CASSASGGNTEAFF. The CDR3 nucleotides are TGTGCCAGCAGCGCGTCAGGGGGGAACACTGAAGCTTTCTTT.

This clone appeared a few times. The chain uses TRBV7-9 and TRBJ1-6, with 7 bases identical to TRBD1. CDR1 SEHNR and CDR2 FQNEAQ come from the germline V gene (reference sequence). The CDR3 is made up of 13 amino acids. The junction had 3 bases not matched to a gene; V was cut back by 5 bases and J by 8 bases. Here the CDR3 reads CASSIDRDSPLHF. The CDR3 nucleotides read TGTGCCAGCAGCATCGACAGGGATTCACCCCTCCACTTT.

This chain uses TRBV5-1 with TRBJ1-6; 9 nucleotides align to TRBD1. CDR1 is SGHRS, CDR2 YFSETQ, per germline. V trimming: 4 bases; J trimming: 7 bases; junction bases outside the gene matches: 3. The CDR3 runs to 14 residues. CDR3 sequence (DNA): TGCGCCAGCAGCGACGGGACAGGGAATTCACCCCTCCACTTT. This codes for CASSDGTGNSPLHF.

The rearrangement uses TRBV19 and TRBJ2-7; 8 bases agree with TRBD2. V shed 4 bases, J shed 4 bases, and the junction held 9 bases outside the gene matches. The V gene's germline CDR1 is LNHDA and CDR2 SQIVND (reference sequence). This CDR3 is 15 amino acids long. The CDR3 protein is CASSNQAGVAYEQYF. The CDR3 DNA reads as TGTGCCAGTAGTAACCAAGCGGGAGTTGCTTACGAGCAGTACTTC.

This clone occurred a few times. The J gene is TRBJ1-2, the V gene TRBV2, with 7 bases matching TRBD1. CDR1 and CDR2 from the germline V gene are SNHLY and FYNNEI. The V gene end was trimmed by 3 bases and the J gene end by 6 bases; junction bases not matched to a gene: 4. This CDR3 has 13 residues. CDR3 nucleotides: TGTGCCAGCAGTGAGATCAGGGGGGATGGCTACACCTTC. Amino acid sequence: CASSEIRGDGYTF.

This clone has more than one count but fewer than ten. The chain links TRBV7-9 to TRBJ1-4, with 8 bases that match TRBD1. The V gene end was trimmed by 6 bases and the J gene end by 6 bases; junction bases not matched to a gene: 6. The CDR3 loop spans 14 amino acids. In germline, CDR1 is SEHNR, CDR2 FQNEAQ (reference sequence). CDR3: CASSFLDRDEKLFF. CDR3 nucleotide sequence: TGTGCCAGCAGTTTTCTGGACAGGGATGAAAAACTGTTTTTT. Complete variable domain (other parts from reference TRBV7-9 and TRBJ1-4): DTGVSQNPRHKITKRGQNVTFRCDPISEHNRLYWYRQTLGQGPEFLTYFQNEAQLEKSRLLSDRFSAERPKGSFSTLEIQRTEQGDSAMYLCASSFLDRDEKLFFGSGTQLSVL.

The chain uses TRBV29-1 and TRBJ2-1, with TRBD1 matching over 8 bases. With V trimmed by 6 bases and J by 9 bases, 10 bases remained unmatched. The CDR3 loop spans 13 amino acids. CDR1 and CDR2 (germline): SQVTM, ANQGSEA. The CDR3 nucleotides are TGCAGCGTCCGGACAGGGATAGAGAGTGAGCAGTTCTTC. It encodes CSVRTGIESEQFF.

The gene calls are TRBV9 and TRBJ1-2; possible D gene TRBD1, 6 bases. The germline CDR1 and CDR2 sequences are SGDLS and YYNGEE. The CDR3 is 13 amino acids. V lost 0 bases, J lost 6 bases, and 9 bases lay in between. The CDR3: CASSVGQAHGYTF. In DNA form, the CDR3 reads TGTGCCAGCAGCGTAGGACAGGCGCATGGCTACACCTTC.

In its sample, this clone was seen once. In DNA, the CDR3 is TGTGCCAGTACAACAGGGGGTCTCTATGGCTACACCTTC. It codes for CASTTGGLYGYTF. The chain has TRBV19 and TRBJ1-2, with 8 bases identical to TRBD1. The CDR3 contains 13 residues. Unmatched junction bases numbered 5, after V lost 7 bases and J lost 4 bases. Germline lookup yields CDR1 LNHDA and CDR2 SQIVND (reference sequence).

The chain recombines TRBV14 with TRBJ1-2; possibly TRBD1 for D (5 bases). In germline, CDR1 is SGHDN, CDR2 FVKESK. Between the trimmed V and J ends, which lost 3 bases and 4 bases, there was a span of 9 bases. This CDR3 is 13 amino acids long. The CDR3 is CASSQQTAYGYTF. The CDR3 DNA reads as TGTGCCAGCAGCCAGCAGACAGCCTATGGCTACACCTTC.

CDR3 sequence: CAISDPTSGASEQYF. CDR3 DNA: TGTGCCATCAGTGACCCCACGTCTGGGGCTAGCGAGCAGTACTTC. The chain combines TRBV10-3 with TRBJ2-7; D is perhaps TRBD1 (5 bases). Trimming removed 3 bases from V and 6 bases from J, with 18 bases in between. The CDR3 has 15 amino acids. From germline, CDR1 is ENHRY and CDR2 SYGVKD.

This rearrangement joins TRBV10-1 to TRBJ2-1; 10 bases line up with TRBD2. CDR3 length: 16 amino acids. V shed 3 bases, J shed 7 bases, and the junction held 9 bases outside the gene matches. Germline assignment: CDR1 WNHNN and CDR2 SYGVQD (reference sequence). CDR3 nucleotides: TGCGCCAGCAGTGACATGAGCGGGAGGGCCGCGAATGAGCAGTTCTTC. This codes for CASSDMSGRAANEQFF.

V usage is TRBV10-3 and J usage is TRBJ1-1; D may be TRBD1 (5 bases). The V end was cut by 0 bases, the J end by 3 bases, with 11 bases between. The CDR3 spans 15 residues. Germline loops: CDR1 ENHRY, CDR2 SYGVKD. CDR3 in amino acids: CAISESKGLDTEAFF. CDR3 coding DNA: TGTGCCATCAGTGAGTCAAAGGGGCTGGACACTGAAGCTTTCTTT.

The CDR3 here is CASSSSRDRGHSGANVLTF. CDR3 sequence (DNA): TGTGCCAGCAGCTCATCCCGGGACAGGGGGCACTCTGGGGCCAACGTCCTGACTTTC. This chain connects TRBV9 to TRBJ2-6; 12 positions agree with TRBD1. Looked up from germline, CDR1 is SGDLS and CDR2 is YYNGEE. J gave up 0 bases and V 4 bases, and 8 bases lay outside the gene matches. This CDR3 comprises 19 residues.

This chain uses TRBV19 with TRBJ2-3, with a tentative D call TRBD1 (6 bases). The V gene's germline CDR1 is LNHDA and CDR2 SQIVND (reference sequence). V was cut by 3 bases and J by 2 bases, with 12 bases left in between. The CDR3 covers 15 residues. CDR3: CASSISRDNTDTQYF. The DNA of the CDR3 is TGTGCCAGTAGTATCTCCCGGGACAACACAGATACGCAGTATTTT.

The chain employs TRBV2 and TRBJ1-4, with 7 nucleotides matching TRBD1. Germline V CDR1 and CDR2: SNHLY, FYNNEI. Trimming cost V 2 bases and J 10 bases; bases outside gene matches: 13. The length of the CDR3 is 16 residues. This CDR3 reads CASSESGGQVYGKLFF. DNA of the CDR3: TGTGCCAGCAGTGAATCGGGCGGACAGGTATATGGAAAACTGTTTTTT.

The chain employs TRBV30 and TRBJ1-2; maybe TRBD1 (6 bases). V was trimmed by 3 bases and J by 4 bases, leaving 12 bases between them. Germline loops: CDR1 GTSNPN, CDR2 SVGIG (reference sequence). The CDR3 contains 13 residues. The CDR3 protein is CAWSDRMGYGYTF. DNA of the CDR3: TGTGCCTGGAGCGACAGGATGGGCTATGGCTACACCTTC.

This clone was counted only a few times. The J gene is TRBJ1-2, the V gene TRBV30, with D hard to call. The CDR3 is made up of 15 amino acids. The V end lost 0 bases, the J end lost 6 bases, and 17 bases lay between the germline ends. Germline V lookup: CDR1 GTSNPN, CDR2 SVGIG (reference sequence). CDR3 region: CAWSVFSFGRDGYTF. The CDR3 nucleotides read TGTGCCTGGAGTGTATTCTCCTTCGGGAGGGATGGCTACACCTTC.

This chain uses TRBV28 with TRBJ2-7; 7 bases agree with TRBD2. CDR3 length: 16 residues. Germline assignment: CDR1 MDHEN and CDR2 SYDVKM. J was trimmed by 2 bases and V by 4 bases; bases with no gene match: 11. In DNA, the CDR3 is TGTGCCAGCAGTTCCCCTCAGGAGCGGGGCACCTACGAGCAGTACTTC. Its translation: CASSSPQERGTYEQYF.

This clone was found a few times. This chain joins TRBV27 and TRBJ1-4; TRBD1 matches at 8 bases. Germline lookup yields CDR1 MNHEY and CDR2 SMNVEV (reference sequence). V shed 4 bases and J 5 bases; nucleotides not matched to a gene: 3. This CDR3 is built from 14 residues. The CDR3 loop is CASSYRQGNEKLFF. The DNA of the CDR3 is TGTGCCAGCAGTTACAGACAGGGGAATGAAAAACTGTTTTTT. The whole variable domain, filled in from reference TRBV27 and TRBJ1-4, reads EAQVTQNPRYLITVTGKKLTVTCSQNMNHEYMSWYRQDPGLGLRQIYYSMNVEVTDKGDVPEGYKVSRKEKRNFPLILESPSPNQTSLYFCASSYRQGNEKLFFGSGTQLSVL.

Remarks on this clone: One end of the junction varies from germline; a read error may be responsible. The chain has TRBV28 and TRBJ1-2; 9 bases line up with TRBD1. Germline V lookup: CDR1 MDHEN, CDR2 SYDVKM. This CDR3 spans 15 amino acids. In nucleotides, the CDR3 is TGTGCCAGCACTTTAGTCCCGGGACAGGGTTCGGGCTACACCTTC. Its translation: CASTLVPGQGSGYTF.

The J gene is TRBJ1-5, the V gene TRBV23-1; D not resolved. TRBV23-1 is assigned to the ORF class and has an uncertain function. Trimming took off 3 bases at V and 0 bases at J, with 12 bases between the two ends. The CDR3 extends over 16 amino acids. This CDR3 is CASSQLQPYSNQPQHF. CDR3 nucleotide sequence: TGCGCCAGCAGTCAGTTACAGCCATATAGCAATCAGCCCCAGCATTTT.

The chain employs TRBV7-2 and TRBJ2-3; possibly TRBD1 for D (6 bases). Germline CDR1 and CDR2: SGHTA and FQGNSA. CDR3 size: 14 residues. V was shortened by 3 bases and J by 1 base, with 8 bases between the two germline ends. CDR3 sequence (DNA): TGTGCCAGCAGCTTCTACAGGGGCACAGATACGCAGTATTTT. It codes for CASSFYRGTDTQYF.

This clone has more than one count but fewer than ten. CDR3 protein: CASLSTGWYTEAFF. CDR3 DNA sequence: TGTGCCAGCCTTTCTACAGGGTGGTACACTGAAGCTTTCTTT. This chain joins TRBV27 and TRBJ1-1, with D maybe TRBD1 (6 bases). The germline V gene has CDR1 MNHEY and CDR2 SMNVEV (reference sequence). V lost 8 bases and J 3 bases, leaving 16 bases between the germline ends. The CDR3 is 14 residues long.